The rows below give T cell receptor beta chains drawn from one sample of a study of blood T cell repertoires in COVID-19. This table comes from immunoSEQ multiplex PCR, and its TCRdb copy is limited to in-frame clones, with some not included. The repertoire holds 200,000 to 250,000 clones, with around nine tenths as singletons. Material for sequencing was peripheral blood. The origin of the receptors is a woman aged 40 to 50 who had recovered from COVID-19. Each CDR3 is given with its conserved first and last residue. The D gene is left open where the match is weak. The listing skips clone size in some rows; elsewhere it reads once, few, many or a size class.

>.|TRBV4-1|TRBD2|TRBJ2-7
TGCGCCAGCAGCCCCCGCCAGACTAGCGGTTTTTCTGGGCACGAGCAGTACTTC
CASSPRQTSGFSGHEQYF
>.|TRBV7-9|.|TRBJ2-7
TGTGCCAGCAGCTTACAACGGGACTACGAGCAGTACTTC
CASSLQRDYEQYF
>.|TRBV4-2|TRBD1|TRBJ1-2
TGTGCCAGCAGCCCTTATCTCCAGGGGGGATTAGCAAACTATGGCTACACCTTC
CASSPYLQGGLANYGYTF
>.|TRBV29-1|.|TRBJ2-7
TGCAGCGCCGAGGGCAGGAATTACGAGCAGTACTTC
CSAEGRNYEQYF
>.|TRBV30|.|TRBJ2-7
TGTGCCTGGGGGAAGGGACAAGCCTACGAGCAGTACTTC
CAWGKGQAYEQYF
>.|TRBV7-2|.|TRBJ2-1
TGTGCCAGCAGCTTAGTAGGGTCTAGCGAGCAGTTCTTC
CASSLVGSSEQFF
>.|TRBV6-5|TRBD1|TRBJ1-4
TGTGCCAGCGGGCAGGGGGCGGCAACTAATGAAAAACTGTTTTTT
CASGQGAATNEKLFF
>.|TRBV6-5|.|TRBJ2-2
TGTGCCAGCTGGGAAACAGGGTGGAACACCGGGGAGCTGTTTTTT
CASWETGWNTGELFF
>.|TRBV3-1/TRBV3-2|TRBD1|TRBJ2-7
TGTGCCAGCAGCCAATGTTTCAGGACAGGGGTTTCCTACGAGCAGTACTTC
CASSQCFRTGVSYEQYF
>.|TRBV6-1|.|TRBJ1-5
TGTGCCAGCAGTGAGTGGGGGGGCTTGGGCCAGCCCCAGCATTTT
CASSEWGGLGQPQHF
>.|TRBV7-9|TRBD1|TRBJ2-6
TGTGCCAGCAGCCAGACAGGGTCTGGGGCCAACGTCCTGACTTTC
CASSQTGSGANVLTF
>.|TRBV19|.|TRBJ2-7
TGTGCCAGTAGCGCGACAGTGAGCTCCTACGAGCAGTACTTC
CASSATVSSYEQYF
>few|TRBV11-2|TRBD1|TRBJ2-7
TGTGCCAGCAGCTTAGGGCAGGGGGCCTACGAGCAGTACTTC
CASSLGQGAYEQYF
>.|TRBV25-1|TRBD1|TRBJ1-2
TGTGCCAGCAGTGAATTGGCAGGGGGCAGTTCTAACTATGGCTACACCTTC
CASSELAGGSSNYGYTF
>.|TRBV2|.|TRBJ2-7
TGTGCCAGCAGTCCTTACCCTGTTGGGAGCACCTCCTACGAGCAGTACTTC
CASSPYPVGSTSYEQYF
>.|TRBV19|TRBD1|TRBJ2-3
TGTGCCAGTAGTATTACCCAGACAGGGGGCGTATCGAAGGCGGGAGTCGATAGCACAGATACGCAGTATTTT
CASSITQTGGVSKAGVDSTDTQYF
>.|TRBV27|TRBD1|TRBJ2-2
TGTGCCAGCAGTGCACAGGGGGCGAGGAACACCGGGGAGCTGTTTTTT
CASSAQGARNTGELFF
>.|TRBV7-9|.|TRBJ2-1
TGTGCCAGCAGCTCCGGGTCTACAATGAAACAGTTCTTC
CASSSGSTMKQFF
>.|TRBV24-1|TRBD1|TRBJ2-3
TGTGCCACCAGTGATTCCGGGACAGCCTTTTACACAGATACGCAGTATTTT
CATSDSGTAFYTDTQYF
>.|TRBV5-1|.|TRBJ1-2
TGCGCCAGCAGCTTGGCCGGGTTCGGCTACACCTTC
CASSLAGFGYTF
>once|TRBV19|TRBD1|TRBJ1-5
TGTGCCAGTAGTATTGGACAGGGGTATCAGCCCCAGCATTTT
CASSIGQGYQPQHF
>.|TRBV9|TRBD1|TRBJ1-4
TGTGCCAGCAGCGCGGGACAGTTAAATGAAAAACTGTTTTTT
CASSAGQLNEKLFF
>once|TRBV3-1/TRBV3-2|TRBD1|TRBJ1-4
TGTGCCAGCAGCCCCCGGGACAGGGCCGGTGAAAAACTGTTTTTT
CASSPRDRAGEKLFF
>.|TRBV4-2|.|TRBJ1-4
TGTGCCAGCAGCCAAGATGGCGGACGAGCGGCGGAGCAACTGTTTTTT
CASSQDGGRAAEQLFF